These 16 T cell receptor beta chains were sequenced from one sample in a study of cytomegalovirus exposure and HLA in healthy donors (dated 2017 in TCRdb). Library preparation employed the immunoSEQ multiplex PCR assay. For the multiplex PCR, a mixture combining 60 forward primers for TCR Vbeta segments and 13 reverse primers for TCR Jbeta segments was used. TCRdb's version of the immuneACCESS table is confined to in-frame rearrangements and falls short of the full clone set. An unresolved V gene accounts for under half of the shortfall where checked; the remainder is of unknown origin. The sample has roughly 50,000 clones on record. The ten largest clones represent about 2.5% of the sample. The sample taken for sequencing was PBMCs. The source of these receptors is a female donor in good health and CMV-seronegative.

The V gene is TRBV27, the J gene TRBJ2-7; TRBD2 matches at 13 bases. Germline assignment: CDR1 MNHEY and CDR2 SMNVEV (reference sequence). The CDR3 loop spans 16 amino acids. V gave up 8 bases and J gave up 0 bases; unmatched junction bases: 7. The CDR3 nucleotides read TGTGCCAGCTCCGGGACTAGCGGGACCCGCTCCTACGAGCAGTACTTC. This sequence encodes CASSGTSGTRSYEQYF.

V usage is TRBV29-1 and J usage is TRBJ1-1; D gene ambiguous. V was cut by 0 bases and J by 1 base, with 15 bases left in between. The CDR3 has 16 amino acids. CDR1 is SQVTM, CDR2 ANQGSEA, per germline. The CDR3 coding sequence is TGCAGCGTTGAAGATCGATGGGGAGACGGGAACACTGAAGCTTTCTTT. It codes for CSVEDRWGDGNTEAFF.

V and J are TRBV18 and TRBJ2-7, with 9 nucleotides matching TRBD2. This CDR3 comprises 15 residues. The germline gives CDR1 KGHSH, CDR2 LQKENI. With 2 bases clipped from V and 7 bases from J, the junction kept 9 bases outside the gene matches. The CDR3, as DNA: TGTGCCAGCTCACCAGGGCTAGCGGGACAGAGAGAGCAGTACTTC. Amino acids: CASSPGLAGQREQYF.

The chain links TRBV13 to TRBJ2-7; a weak D match, TRBD1 (6 bases). This CDR3 comprises 12 residues. Germline-derived CDR1 and CDR2 are PRHDT and FYEKMQ (reference sequence). Trimming shortened V by 4 bases and J by 3 bases, and 7 bases separated the two germline ends. The CDR3 is CASSSQGYEQYF. CDR3 DNA: TGTGCCAGCAGCTCACAGGGCTACGAGCAGTACTTC.

The V gene is TRBV14, the J gene TRBJ2-7; TRBD2 agrees at 12 bases. Germline loops: CDR1 SGHDN, CDR2 FVKESK. The CDR3 length is 17 residues. V shed 3 bases and J 0 bases; nucleotides not matched to a gene: 6. The CDR3 bases are TGTGCCAGCAGCCACGGACGACTAGCGGGAGCCTCCTACGAGCAGTACTTC. This sequence encodes CASSHGRLAGASYEQYF.

This chain's CDR3 is CASSLGPQGNYEQYF. CDR3 in DNA: TGCGCCAGCAGCTTGGGTCCCCAGGGGAACTACGAGCAGTACTTC. This rearrangement joins TRBV5-1 to TRBJ2-7; weak D call: TRBD1 (6 bases). The CDR3 sequence is 15 residues long. V lost 0 bases to trimming and J lost 3 bases, with 13 bases between them. CDR1 is SGHRS and CDR2 is YFSETQ in the germline V gene.

V usage is TRBV19 and J usage is TRBJ1-2, with D unclear. Per the germline V gene, CDR1 is LNHDA and CDR2 is SQIVND (reference sequence). V lost 6 bases and J lost 7, with 9 bases in between. This CDR3 contains 11 residues. The CDR3 DNA is TGTGCCAGTAGAATTGCAGGTGGCTACACCTTC. Its protein is CASRIAGGYTF.

The chain couples TRBV30 to TRBJ1-4; weak D call: TRBD1 (6 bases). The germline V gene encodes CDR1 GTSNPN and CDR2 SVGIG (reference sequence). This CDR3 spans 15 amino acids. V dropped 3 bases and J dropped 7 bases, with 18 bases sitting between them. CDR3 in DNA: TGTGCCTGGAGGAGGGGGACCGGGATAAGTGAAAAACTGTTTTTT. Translating it yields CAWRRGTGISEKLFF.

V is TRBV30 and J is TRBJ1-2; the D gene is possibly TRBD1 (6 bases). The CDR3 spans 12 residues. Deletions cut 1 base from V and 5 bases from J, with 8 bases between. The germline CDR1 and CDR2 sequences are GTSNPN and SVGIG (reference sequence). The CDR3 sequence: CAWSGTVYGYTF. The CDR3, as DNA: TGTGCCTGGAGTGGGACAGTATATGGCTACACCTTC.

This rearrangement joins TRBV30 to TRBJ1-4, with TRBD1 identical over 7 bases. The V segment lost 2 bases and the J segment 8 bases; nucleotides outside the gene matches: 5. Germline CDR1 and CDR2: GTSNPN and SVGIG (reference sequence). The CDR3 runs to 13 residues. In nucleotides, the CDR3 is TGTGCCTGGAGTCCCACAGGGGTGGAAAAACTGTTTTTT. Translated: CAWSPTGVEKLFF.

V gene TRBV25-1 combines with J gene TRBJ2-7; possibly TRBD1 for D (5 bases). Germline V CDR1 and CDR2: MGHDK, SYGVNS. This CDR3 has 14 residues. Trimming left V 3 bases short and J 3 bases short, with 12 bases between. CDR3 bases: TGTGCCAGCAGTGACAGAGTCGGACACTACGAGCAGTACTTC. Translated, it gives CASSDRVGHYEQYF.

The chain carries TRBV18 and TRBJ1-1; D perhaps matches TRBD1 (5 bases). The CDR3 covers 13 residues. V was pared by 3 bases and J by 6 bases, with 11 bases between. Germline values: CDR1 KGHSH, CDR2 LQKENI. The CDR3 DNA sequence: TGTGCCAGCTCACCCCAGGGAGGGTCTGAAGCTTTCTTT. Amino acid sequence: CASSPQGGSEAFF.

The V and J genes are TRBV6-5 and TRBJ2-4, with D tentatively TRBD2 (5 bases). CDR3 length: 11 residues. With 7 bases removed from V and 15 bases from J, the gap between germline ends came to 16 bases. Germline loops: CDR1 MNHEY, CDR2 SVGAGI. Here the CDR3 DNA reads TGTGCCAGCAATTTTGGCGGGCAGGTGTACTTC. It translates to CASNFGGQVYF.

V usage is TRBV7-9 and J usage is TRBJ1-1, with 8 bases aligning to TRBD1. Germline lookup yields CDR1 SEHNR and CDR2 FQNEAQ (reference sequence). This CDR3 is 14 amino acids long. With 4 bases clipped from V and 4 bases from J, the junction kept 5 bases outside the gene matches. The CDR3 sequence is CASSSDRDSTEAFF. CDR3 nucleotides: TGTGCCAGCAGCTCGGACAGGGATAGCACTGAAGCTTTCTTT.

V gene TRBV4-1 combines with J gene TRBJ2-3, with D possibly TRBD1 on 6 matching bases. The germline V and J ends were trimmed by 5 bases and 2 bases, with 11 bases remaining between them. The CDR3 is 14 residues long. Germline V gives CDR1 MGHRA, CDR2 YSYEKL. CDR3 sequence reads: CASSATGSTDTQYF. DNA for the CDR3: TGCGCCAGCAGCGCGACAGGTTCCACAGATACGCAGTATTTT.

V usage is TRBV5-6 and J usage is TRBJ1-2, with 8 bases aligning to TRBD1. After removal of 5 bases from V and 4 bases from J, the junction contained 10 bases not matched to a gene. In germline, CDR1 is SGHDT, CDR2 YYEEEE. This CDR3 region has 15 residues. The CDR3 bases are TGTGCCAGCAGATTGACAGGGGCCCTCGTCTATGGCTACACCTTC. Its translation: CASRLTGALVYGYTF.